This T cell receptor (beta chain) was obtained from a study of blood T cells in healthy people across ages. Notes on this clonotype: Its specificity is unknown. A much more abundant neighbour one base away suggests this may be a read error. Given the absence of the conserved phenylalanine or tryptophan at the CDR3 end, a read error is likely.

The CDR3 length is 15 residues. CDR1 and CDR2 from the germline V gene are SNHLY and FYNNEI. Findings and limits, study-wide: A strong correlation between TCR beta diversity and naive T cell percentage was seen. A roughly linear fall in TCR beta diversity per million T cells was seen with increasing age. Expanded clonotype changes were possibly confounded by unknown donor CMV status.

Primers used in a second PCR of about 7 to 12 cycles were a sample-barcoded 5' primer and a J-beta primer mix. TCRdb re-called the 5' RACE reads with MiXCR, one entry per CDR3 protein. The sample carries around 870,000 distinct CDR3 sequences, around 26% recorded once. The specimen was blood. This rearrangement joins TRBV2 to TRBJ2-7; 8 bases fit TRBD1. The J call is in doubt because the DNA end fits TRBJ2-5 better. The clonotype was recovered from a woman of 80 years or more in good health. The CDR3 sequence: CASSAGQGGRETQYC. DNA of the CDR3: TGTGCCAGCAGCGCCGGACAGGGAGGTCGAGAGACCCAGTACTGC.